This T cell receptor (beta chain) was sequenced for a study of T cells in Graves' hyperthyroidism and ophthalmopathy. Trimming shortened V by 0 bases and J by 2 bases, and 8 bases separated the two germline ends. Germline CDR1 reads DFQATT; CDR2 reads SNEGSKA (reference sequence). CDR3 length: 14 amino acids. This clonotype was found a few times. Its antigen is not identified. The source material, RNA transcripts, was used to amplify TCR beta CDR3 regions. The HTBI primer set served for first-round RT-PCR of the TCR CDR3. In TCRdb, the multiplex PCR reads were re-called with MiXCR into one record per CDR3 protein. The data hold more than 550,000 distinct CDR3 sequences, with about 45% observed a single time. Study results and limitations: Using 13 V-J features, a model discriminated ophthalmopathy from stable hyperthyroidism. With a median lead of around 5.9 months before onset, the model predicted ophthalmopathy.

The genes are TRBV20-1 and TRBJ1-5; D not resolved. The origin of this receptor is an adult man with Graves' disease, either hyperthyroidism or ophthalmopathy (not recorded which). Material: peripheral blood or thyroid tissue (not recorded which). The CDR3 DNA sequence: TGCAGTGCTAGAGATGGGATTGGCAATCAGCCCCAGCATTTT. As protein: CSARDGIGNQPQHF.